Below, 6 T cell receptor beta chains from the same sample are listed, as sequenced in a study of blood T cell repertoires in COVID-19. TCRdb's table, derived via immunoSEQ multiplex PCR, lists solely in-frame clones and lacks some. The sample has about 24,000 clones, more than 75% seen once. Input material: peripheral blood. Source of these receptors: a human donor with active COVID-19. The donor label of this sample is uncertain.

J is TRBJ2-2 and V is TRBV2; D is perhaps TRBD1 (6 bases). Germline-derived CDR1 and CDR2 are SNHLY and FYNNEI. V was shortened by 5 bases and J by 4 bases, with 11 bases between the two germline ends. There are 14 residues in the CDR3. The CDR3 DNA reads TGTGCCAGCAGTCTACAGGGTGGCACCGGGGAGCTGTTTTTT. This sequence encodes CASSLQGGTGELFF.

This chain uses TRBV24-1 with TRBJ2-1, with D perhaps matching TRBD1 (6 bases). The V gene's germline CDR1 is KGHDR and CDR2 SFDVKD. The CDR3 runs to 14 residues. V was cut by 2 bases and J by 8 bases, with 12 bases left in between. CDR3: CATSDSLQGDEQFF. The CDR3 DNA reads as TGTGCCACCAGTGATTCGCTACAGGGCGATGAGCAGTTCTTC.

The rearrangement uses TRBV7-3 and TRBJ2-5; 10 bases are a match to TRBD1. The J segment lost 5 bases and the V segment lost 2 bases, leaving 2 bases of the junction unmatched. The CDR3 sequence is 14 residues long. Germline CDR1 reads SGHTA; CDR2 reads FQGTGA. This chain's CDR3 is CASSLLGQGETQYF. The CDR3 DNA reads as TGTGCCAGCAGCTTACTGGGACAGGGGGAGACCCAGTACTTC.

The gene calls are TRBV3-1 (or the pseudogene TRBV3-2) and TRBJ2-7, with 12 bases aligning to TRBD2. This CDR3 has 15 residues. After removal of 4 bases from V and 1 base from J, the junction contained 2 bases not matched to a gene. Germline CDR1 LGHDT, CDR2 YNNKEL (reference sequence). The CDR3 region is CASSPGLAGSYEQYF. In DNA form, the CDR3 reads TGTGCCAGCAGCCCAGGACTAGCGGGGTCCTACGAGCAGTACTTC.

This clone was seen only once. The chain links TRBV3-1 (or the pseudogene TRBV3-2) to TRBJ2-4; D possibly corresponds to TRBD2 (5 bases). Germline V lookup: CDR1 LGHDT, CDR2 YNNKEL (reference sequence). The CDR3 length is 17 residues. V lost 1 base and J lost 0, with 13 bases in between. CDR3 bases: TGTGCCAGCAGCCAAGGACAACGGGGTAGAGCCAAAAACATTCAGTACTTC. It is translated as CASSQGQRGRAKNIQYF.

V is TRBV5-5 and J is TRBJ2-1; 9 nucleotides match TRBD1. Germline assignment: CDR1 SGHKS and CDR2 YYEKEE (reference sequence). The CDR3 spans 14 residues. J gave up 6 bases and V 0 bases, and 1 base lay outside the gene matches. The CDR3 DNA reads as TGTGCCAGCAGCTTGGGGACAGGGGTCAATGAGCAGTTCTTC. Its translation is CASSLGTGVNEQFF.